This TCR beta chain was sequenced for a study of T cell repertoires in cytomegalovirus infection. At the level of the study: Public signatures in TCR beta pointed to CMV infection and matching HLA type. Study-level findings and limits: Dominating the ex vivo response were HLA-C-restricted CMV-specific TCR beta clonotypes.

V shed 3 bases, J shed 5 bases, and the junction held 6 bases outside the gene matches. The CDR3 length is 16 residues. CDR1 is MDHEN and CDR2 is SYDVKM in the germline V gene. A word on this clonotype: Its antigen is unknown.

Each CDR3 protein gets one entry after TCRdb re-called the reads with MiXCR. This sample carries around 630,000 distinct CDR3 sequences, around 24% of them seen once, and the ten largest clones take 6.5% to 10%. V and J are TRBV28 and TRBJ2-5, with 13 positions matching TRBD2. The TCR was taken from a human donor in good health (CMV status not recorded). Some clones in this sample may be carry-over from other donors' samples. The sample taken for sequencing was CD8+ T cells from PBMCs. The CDR3 DNA follows: TGTGCCAGCAGTTTTATACTAGCGGGGGGGTATGAGACCCAGTACTTC. Residues: CASSFILAGGYETQYF. The whole variable domain, filled in from reference TRBV28 and TRBJ2-5, reads DVKVTQSSRYLVKRTGEKVFLECVQDMDHENMFWYRQDPGLGLRLIYFSYDVKMKEKGDIPEGYSVSREKKERFSLILESASTNQTSMYLCASSFILAGGYETQYFGPGTRLLVL.